The 25 T cell receptor beta chains given below trace back to one sample, sequenced in a study of CD8 T cells in ankylosing spondylitis. TCRdb passed the 5' RACE reads through MiXCR, listing each CDR3 protein once. The sample lists about 160,000 distinct CDR3 sequences, around 17% occurring once. What was sequenced was blood, either unsorted or a sorted T cell fraction (not recorded which). These receptors all stem from a male donor with ankylosing spondylitis or in good health (not recorded which).

This clonotype was observed at least ten times. This sequence joins TRBV6-1 and TRBJ2-4; possible D gene TRBD2, 5 bases. Deletions cut 7 bases from V and 8 bases from J, with 15 bases between. The CDR3 runs to 13 residues. CDR1 MNHNS and CDR2 SASEGT come from the germline V gene. The CDR3 DNA follows: TGTGCCAGCAACCTTCGGACTGGTCACATTCAGTACTTC. This gives the protein CASNLRTGHIQYF.

The V gene is TRBV11-3, the J gene TRBJ2-3; D perhaps matches TRBD2 (5 bases). Trimming removed 5 bases from V and 0 bases from J, with 15 bases in between. This CDR3 contains 16 residues. Germline CDR1 reads SGHNT; CDR2 reads YENEEA. CDR3 nucleotide sequence: TGTGCCAGCAGCCAAAATAGCGTGGGCAGCACAGATACGCAGTATTTT. Translation gives CASSQNSVGSTDTQYF.

The chain couples TRBV27 to TRBJ1-6; D is perhaps TRBD1 (5 bases). Trimming pared 6 bases from V and 8 bases from J, leaving 11 bases between. Germline CDR1 and CDR2: MNHEY and SMNVEV (reference sequence). This CDR3 has 13 residues. Written as DNA, the CDR3 is TGTGCCAGCAGCCGTGACAGCTATTCACCCCTCCACTTT. This codes for CASSRDSYSPLHF.

The rearrangement joins TRBV18 to TRBJ2-1; 8 nucleotides match TRBD2. V trimming: 5 bases; J trimming: 0 bases; junction bases outside the gene matches: 24. There are 22 residues in the CDR3. In germline, CDR1 is KGHSH, CDR2 LQKENI. The DNA of the CDR3 is TGTGCCAGCTCAAATGTTCCGATGATTCGCGGGAGGACCGCCAGCTCCTACAATGAGCAGTTCTTC. Its protein is CASSNVPMIRGRTASSYNEQFF.

At least ten counts were recorded for this clonotype. This sequence joins TRBV12-3 or TRBV12-4 and TRBJ1-1, with TRBD1 identical over 8 bases. The V segment lost 8 bases and the J segment 0 bases; nucleotides outside the gene matches: 5. The CDR3 extends over 14 amino acids. The CDR3: CASAHRGMNTEAFF. In DNA, the CDR3 is TGTGCCAGCGCCCACAGGGGGATGAACACTGAAGCTTTCTTT.

At least ten counts were recorded for this clonotype. The chain couples TRBV20-1 to TRBJ1-1; D uncertain. Germline CDR1 and CDR2: DFQATT and SNEGSKA (reference sequence). The V end was cut by 5 bases, the J end by 1 base, with 11 bases between. This CDR3 is built from 13 residues. CDR3 sequence reads: CSAWGTGNTEAFF. The CDR3 nucleotides read TGCAGTGCTTGGGGTACGGGGAACACTGAAGCTTTCTTT.

The chain carries TRBV5-6 and TRBJ1-2, with D unresolved. Looked up from germline, CDR1 is SGHDT and CDR2 is YYEEEE. The CDR3 runs 12 residues. V shed 0 bases and J shed 6 bases, with 6 bases lying between them. CDR3 in amino acids: CASSLGGDGYTF. DNA for the CDR3: TGTGCCAGCAGCTTGGGCGGAGATGGCTACACCTTC.

This clonotype has a handful of counts. The rearrangement uses TRBV25-1 and TRBJ2-3, with unresolved D. The CDR3 is 16 amino acids. V was shortened by 1 base and J by 5 bases, with 16 bases between the two germline ends. CDR1 MGHDK and CDR2 SYGVNS come from the germline V gene. The CDR3 is CASSEWAGFSIDTQYF. CDR3 DNA sequence: TGTGCCAGCAGTGAATGGGCAGGTTTTTCTATAGATACGCAGTATTTT.

Ten or more counts support this clonotype. V is TRBV24-1 and J is TRBJ2-1; D remains ambiguous. The CDR3 is made up of 12 amino acids. Trimming removed 4 bases at V and 10 bases at J, with 10 bases between. CDR1 KGHDR and CDR2 SFDVKD come from the germline V gene. CDR3 DNA sequence: TGTGCCACCAGTGACCGACGGTTGGAGCAGTTCTTC. Translated, it gives CATSDRRLEQFF.

This clonotype was counted between two and nine times. V usage is TRBV20-1 and J usage is TRBJ2-7, with 11 bases fitting TRBD2. The CDR3 has 15 amino acids. Germline-derived CDR1 and CDR2 are DFQATT and SNEGSKA (reference sequence). V was pared by 5 bases and J by 4 bases, with 10 bases of the junction left unmatched. The CDR3 region has the DNA TGCAGTGCTGGCGCCGGGACTAGCGGCTCTTACGAGCAGTACTTC. Translated: CSAGAGTSGSYEQYF.

This clonotype was detected a few times. The CDR3 protein is CATDRTNEKLFF. DNA of the CDR3: TGTGCGACTGACAGAACTAATGAAAAACTGTTTTTT. J is TRBJ1-4 and V is TRBV30, with a weak D call TRBD1 (5 bases). The germline V gene encodes CDR1 GTSNPN and CDR2 SVGIG (reference sequence). CDR3 length: 12 amino acids.

This clonotype appeared many times. The chain employs TRBV5-1 and TRBJ1-6; D not certain. This CDR3 is 14 amino acids long. V was cut by 4 bases and J by 8 bases, with 13 bases left in between. Germline lookup yields CDR1 SGHRS and CDR2 YFSETQ. The CDR3 region is CASSRGSEDSPLHF. CDR3 coding DNA: TGCGCCAGCAGCCGCGGCTCGGAAGATTCACCCCTCCACTTT.

This clonotype came up many times. The chain uses TRBV20-1 and TRBJ2-3, with TRBD1 matching 8 bases. Germline V CDR1 and CDR2: DFQATT, SNEGSKA (reference sequence). V gave up 1 base and J gave up 3 bases; unmatched junction bases: 3. The CDR3 has 14 residues. CDR3 loop: CSARAGGQTDTQYF. The CDR3 region has the DNA TGCAGTGCTAGAGCAGGGGGCCAGACAGATACGCAGTATTTT.

The table lists this clonotype with a few counts. The CDR3 here is CASSLSTLASSTDTQYF. In DNA, the CDR3 is TGTGCCAGCAGTTTATCGACACTAGCGAGTAGCACAGATACGCAGTATTTT. V is TRBV28 and J is TRBJ2-3; 7 nucleotides agree with TRBD2. Germline V gives CDR1 MDHEN, CDR2 SYDVKM. CDR3 length: 17 residues. V trimming: 1 base; J trimming: 0 bases; junction bases outside the gene matches: 7.

This clonotype was counted ten times or more. The chain links TRBV5-1 to TRBJ2-1, with D uncertain. CDR3 length: 13 residues. With 5 bases removed from V and 3 bases from J, the gap between germline ends came to 9 bases. The germline gives CDR1 SGHRS, CDR2 YFSETQ. The CDR3 DNA reads as TGCGCCAGCAGAGGGCTTCGCTACAATGAGCAGTTCTTC. Residues: CASRGLRYNEQFF.

V and J are TRBV24-1 and TRBJ2-7; 7 bases are shared with TRBD1. The CDR3 has 14 residues. Germline V gene data show CDR1 as KGHDR and CDR2 as SFDVKD. After removal of 10 bases from V and 3 bases from J, the junction contained 11 bases not matched to a gene. The CDR3, as DNA: TGTGCCACGAACGGACAGGTTCTAAACTACGAGCAGTACTTC. It yields the protein CATNGQVLNYEQYF.

The sample holds a few counts of this clonotype. V usage is TRBV12-3 or TRBV12-4 and J usage is TRBJ2-7; D may correspond to TRBD1 or TRBD2 (5 bases each). The V gene lost 1 base and the J gene lost 0 bases, with 7 bases spanning the gap. CDR3 size: 14 residues. The CDR3 protein is CASSLGGNSYEQYF. DNA of the CDR3: TGTGCCAGCAGTTTAGGGGGGAACTCCTACGAGCAGTACTTC.

In its sample, this clonotype was seen many times. At one boundary the junction diverges from the germline segment, which might be a read error. J is TRBJ2-1 and V is TRBV5-1, with TRBD1 as a possible D gene (6 bases). Germline V lookup: CDR1 SGHRS, CDR2 YFSETQ. The CDR3 consists of 13 residues. CDR3 loop: CASSLVGGNEQFF. For the CDR3, the DNA is TGTGCCAGCAGCTTGGTAGGGGGCAATGAGCAGTTCTTC.

The chain recombines TRBV5-6 with TRBJ2-1; D is perhaps TRBD2 (6 bases). The CDR3 runs to 16 residues. V lost 4 bases and J lost 0, with 14 bases in between. Germline CDR1 and CDR2: SGHDT and YYEEEE. The CDR3 nucleotides are TGTGCCAGCAGCGAAACTAGCTGGAGCTCCTACAATGAGCAGTTCTTC. Amino acid sequence: CASSETSWSSYNEQFF. The full variable domain, with the rest looked up from reference TRBV5-6 and TRBJ2-1, is DAGVTQSPTHLIKTRGQQVTLRCSPKSGHDTVSWYQQALGQGPQFIFQYYEEEERQRGNFPDRFSGHQFPNYSSELNVNALLLGDSALYLCASSETSWSSYNEQFFGPGTRLTVL.

The V and J genes are TRBV2 and TRBJ1-5; no clear D. The CDR3 spans 13 residues. CDR1 is SNHLY and CDR2 is FYNNEI in the germline V gene. With 5 bases removed from V and 4 bases from J, the gap between germline ends came to 9 bases. The CDR3: CASSTLGNQPQHF. CDR3 bases: TGTGCCAGCAGTACTTTGGGAAATCAGCCCCAGCATTTT.

The sample holds many counts of this clonotype. The V call is TRBV24-1, the J call TRBJ2-5; the match to TRBD2 covers 9 bases. CDR3 size: 16 residues. The V and J ends lost 1 base and 4 bases, in that order; junction bases with no gene match: 6. Germline CDR1 and CDR2: KGHDR and SFDVKD. The CDR3, as DNA: TGTGCCACCAGTGATTTTAGTAGTAGCGGGAGAGAGACCCAGTACTTC. It specifies CATSDFSSSGRETQYF.

This clonotype was counted between two and nine times. J is TRBJ2-5 and V is TRBV18, with TRBD1 matching 7 bases. Germline V lookup: CDR1 KGHSH, CDR2 LQKENI. V lost 6 bases to trimming and J lost 2 bases; unmatched junction nucleotides: 9. The CDR3 has 15 amino acids. CDR3 sequence: CASSRSGQLQETQYF. As DNA, the CDR3 is TGTGCCAGCTCCCGATCGGGACAGTTGCAAGAGACCCAGTACTTC.

CDR3 nucleotides: TGCAGTGCCTTCGACCGAGGGGGCCCCTACGAGCAGTACTTC. Protein: CSAFDRGGPYEQYF. This chain joins TRBV20-1 and TRBJ2-7; 7 positions match TRBD1. Per germline, CDR1 DFQATT and CDR2 SNEGSKA (reference sequence). This CDR3 comprises 14 residues. With 6 bases clipped from V and 2 bases from J, the junction kept 10 bases outside the gene matches.

There are many counts of this clonotype. The rearrangement uses TRBV4-1 and TRBJ2-1, with D unresolved. CDR1 MGHRA and CDR2 YSYEKL come from the germline V gene. V was clipped by 0 bases and J by 4 bases, with 7 bases between them. This CDR3 spans 14 amino acids. CDR3 residues: CASSQEGPYNEQFF. DNA of the CDR3: TGCGCCAGCAGCCAAGAGGGTCCGTACAATGAGCAGTTCTTC.

The chain uses TRBV6-5 and TRBJ2-4; D is uncertain. This CDR3 region has 12 residues. Trimming shortened V by 6 bases and J by 6 bases, and 9 bases separated the two germline ends. Germline values: CDR1 MNHEY, CDR2 SVGAGI. The CDR3 nucleotides read TGTGCCAGCAGGACCTCGGGAAACATTCAGTACTTC. This codes for CASRTSGNIQYF.